This is a list of T cell receptor beta chains from one sample in a study of cytomegalovirus exposure and HLA in healthy donors. The repertoire was sequenced with immunoSEQ multiplex PCR; TCRdb's copy has only in-frame clones and lacks some. This sample has about 76,000 clones; about 93% occur once, and the top ten carry under 2%. The source material was PBMCs. The receptor set was obtained from a woman between 18 and 30 years old in good health and CMV-seropositive. CDR3s include the opening cysteine and the closing phenylalanine or tryptophan. A D gene is named only where the DNA matches it firmly. Clone size is given for some rows only: seen once, a few or many times, or a class if the clone is expanded.

V gene	J gene	clone size	D gene	CDR3 DNA	CDR3 protein
TRBV7-2	TRBJ1-6	NA	TRBD1	TGTGCCAGCAGCATAAGACAGGGGGAGTATTCACCCCTCCACTTT	CASSIRQGEYSPLHF
TRBV6-1	TRBJ2-1	NA	TRBD2	TGTGCCAGCGGAGAACTAGCGGGAGCGAATGAGCAGTTCTTC	CASGELAGANEQFF
TRBV11-2	TRBJ1-4	once	NA	TGTGCCAGCAGCTTAGATGGACAGTCAACTAATGAAAAACTGTTTTTT	CASSLDGQSTNEKLFF
TRBV6-6	TRBJ2-1	NA	TRBD2	TGTGCCAGCAGTTGGACTAGCGGGAGGTCCTACAATGAGCAGTTCTTC	CASSWTSGRSYNEQFF
TRBV5-6	TRBJ1-2	NA	NA	TGTGCCAGCAGCCTACAGATCTCTAACTATGGCTACACCTTC	CASSLQISNYGYTF
TRBV2	TRBJ2-5	NA	TRBD2	TGTGCCACCGCACTAGCGGGGACCCAAGAGACCCAGTACTTC	CATALAGTQETQYF
TRBV11-3	TRBJ2-1	NA	NA	TGTGCCAGCAGCTTAGACGCGGAGAACAATGAGCAGTTCTTC	CASSLDAENNEQFF
TRBV29-1	TRBJ2-1	NA	TRBD2	TGCAGCGCCGCGACTAGCGCCCCCTACAATGAGCAGTTCTTC	CSAATSAPYNEQFF
TRBV9	TRBJ2-1	NA	NA	TGTGCCAGCAGCGTAGGTCAGTGGAATGAGCAGTTCTTC	CASSVGQWNEQFF
TRBV19	TRBJ1-5	NA	NA	TGTGCCAGCACTCTCGGTTATAGCAATCAGCCCCAGCATTTT	CASTLGYSNQPQHF
TRBV11-2	TRBJ2-1	NA	NA	TGTGCCAGCAGCTTTGTATCTCTAAACAATGAGCAGTTCTTC	CASSFVSLNNEQFF
TRBV18	TRBJ1-5	NA	NA	TGTGCCAGCTCATCATCCACAGGAAGCCTCAATCAGCCCCAGCATTTT	CASSSSTGSLNQPQHF
TRBV14	TRBJ2-3	NA	TRBD1	TGTGCCAGCAGCCAAGTCTTCGGGACAGGGGCCTTTAGCACAGATACGCAGTATTTT	CASSQVFGTGAFSTDTQYF
TRBV2	TRBJ2-3	NA	NA	TGTGCCAGCAGTGGACCTCGGAGGAGGGCGACAGATACGCAGTATTTT	CASSGPRRRATDTQYF
TRBV7-8	TRBJ1-5	NA	NA	TGTGCCAGCAGCTTAGCGCGAGCAGGGTCTCAGCCCCAGCATTTT	CASSLARAGSQPQHF
TRBV15	TRBJ2-3	NA	NA	TGTGCCACCAGCAGAGCCCGACTAGGAGAGGATACGCAGTATTTT	CATSRARLGEDTQYF
TRBV2	TRBJ1-2	NA	NA	TGTGCCAGCAGTGACCTGGGGCTCTATGGCTACACCTTC	CASSDLGLYGYTF
TRBV13	TRBJ2-2	NA	TRBD2	TGTGCCAGCAGCTCACGAGGACTAGCGGGAGTTCGCGGGGAGCTGTTTTTT	CASSSRGLAGVRGELFF
TRBV11-1	TRBJ2-3	few	NA	TGTGCCAGCAGCCTTGGGGGCGGCACAGGGGATACGCAGTATTTT	CASSLGGGTGDTQYF
TRBV7-9	TRBJ2-6	NA	NA	TGTGCCAGCAGCCTCTCGACAGGCGGGCCCTCTGGGGCCAACGTCCTGACTTTC	CASSLSTGGPSGANVLTF
TRBV6-1	TRBJ2-7	NA	NA	TGTGCCAGCAGTGAAGCAGGACTGGGTTCCTACGAGCAGTACTTC	CASSEAGLGSYEQYF
TRBV4-2	TRBJ1-4	NA	TRBD1	TGTGCCAGCAGCCAAGGCAGGGGGCAGAGAGAAAAACTGTTTTTT	CASSQGRGQREKLFF
TRBV6-6	TRBJ1-2	NA	NA	TGTGCCAGCAGTTACCAGGGGAACTATGGCTACACCTTC	CASSYQGNYGYTF
TRBV19	TRBJ1-2	once	NA	TGTGCCAGTAGCACCAGGGGACGCGGCTACACCTTC	CASSTRGRGYTF
TRBV5-1	TRBJ2-2	NA	NA	TGCGCCAGCAGCTTGGGACACGCTACGAACACCGGGGAGCTGTTTTTT	CASSLGHATNTGELFF
TRBV27	TRBJ2-1	NA	TRBD2	TGTGCCAGCAGTTTAGCGGGAGAGGGCTACAATGAGCAGTTCTTC	CASSLAGEGYNEQFF
TRBV7-6	TRBJ2-5	NA	NA	TGTGCCAGCAGCTCCGAACGTCAGGGGCCAGACCAAGAGACCCAGTACTTC	CASSSERQGPDQETQYF
TRBV6-6	TRBJ1-4	NA	NA	TGTGCCAGCACCGTGACAGTAGGGAATGAAAAACTGTTTTTT	CASTVTVGNEKLFF
TRBV5-1	TRBJ1-4	NA	TRBD1	TGCGCCAGCAGCTTGGCCGCGACAGGGGATGAAAAACTGTTTTTT	CASSLAATGDEKLFF
TRBV27	TRBJ2-3	NA	TRBD2	TGTGCCAGCAGTCATCTAGCGGTCGGCACAGATACGCAGTATTTT	CASSHLAVGTDTQYF
TRBV2	TRBJ2-3	NA	NA	TGTGCCAGCAGGAGAAGTATGCAACTAATCGGCACAGATACGCAGTATTTT	CASRRSMQLIGTDTQYF
TRBV27	TRBJ1-2	NA	NA	TGTGCCAGCAGTTCGGGTCTCCGGCAGGGCTACACCTTC	CASSSGLRQGYTF
TRBV2	TRBJ2-2	NA	TRBD1	TGTGCCAGCGGGGGTGGGGACAGGGTCACCGGGGAGCTGTTTTTT	CASGGGDRVTGELFF
TRBV25-1	TRBJ1-2	NA	TRBD1	TGTGCCAGCAGTGAAGGGACAGAGATCCCCGCTGGCTACACCTTC	CASSEGTEIPAGYTF
TRBV7-5	TRBJ2-7	NA	NA	TGTGCCAGAAGCTTGTTGTTCCCGCTGGGGGGAATGGGCGAGCAGTACTTC	CARSLLFPLGGMGEQYF
TRBV30	TRBJ2-7	NA	TRBD2	TGTGCCTGGGGGGACTACTACGAGCAGTACTTC	CAWGDYYEQYF
TRBV7-2	TRBJ2-3	once	TRBD2	TGTGCCAGCAGCCTCTACTCAATAGCGGGGGGGCCGAGAGATACGCAGTATTTT	CASSLYSIAGGPRDTQYF
TRBV6-5	TRBJ2-4	NA	NA	TGTGCCAGCAGCCGAGACATTCAGTACTTC	CASSRDIQYF
TRBV30	TRBJ1-1	NA	TRBD1	TGTGCCTGGGTAAAGGGACAGCTGATGAACACTGAAGCTTTCTTT	CAWVKGQLMNTEAFF
TRBV10-2	TRBJ2-1	NA	NA	TGCGCCAGCTCATTGGCGGGGAGCTCCTACAATGAGCAGTTCTTC	CASSLAGSSYNEQFF
TRBV7-3	TRBJ2-1	NA	TRBD2	TGTGCCAGCAGCCGTGGGACTAGCGGGAGCGATGAGCAGTTCTTC	CASSRGTSGSDEQFF
TRBV7-2	TRBJ2-7	few	NA	TGTGCCAGCAGCAACGCCGGGGTGGGGCAGTACTTC	CASSNAGVGQYF
TRBV27	TRBJ2-2	NA	TRBD2	TGTGCCAGCAGTCAGTATACTAGCGGGTTAACCGGGGAGCTGTTTTTT	CASSQYTSGLTGELFF
TRBV6-6	TRBJ1-1	NA	NA	TGTGCCAGCTTCCTAGGTGGACAGCAGAACACTGAAGCTTTCTTT	CASFLGGQQNTEAFF
TRBV4-3	TRBJ2-5	NA	NA	TGCGCCAGCAGCCAAGATCGCGGCTCTAACCAAGAGACCCAGTACTTC	CASSQDRGSNQETQYF
TRBV7-2	TRBJ1-5	NA	TRBD1	TGTGCCAGCAGCCAAGGGACAGGCACCTTGGAGCCCCAGCATTTT	CASSQGTGTLEPQHF
TRBV30	TRBJ1-2	NA	TRBD1	TGTGCCTGGACAATAGGGGGCGGCTACACCTTC	CAWTIGGGYTF
TRBV11-2	TRBJ2-7	NA	TRBD2	TGTGCCAGCAGCTGGGGACTAGCGGGGCCCTACGAGCAGTACTTC	CASSWGLAGPYEQYF
TRBV9	TRBJ2-1	NA	TRBD2	TGTGCCAGCAGCGTAGAGGGGGGACTAGGGAATGAGCAGTTCTTC	CASSVEGGLGNEQFF
TRBV10-2	TRBJ1-1	NA	TRBD1	TGCGCCAGCAGTGAATACACAGGGGCAGTCACTGAAGCTTTCTTT	CASSEYTGAVTEAFF
TRBV6-4	TRBJ1-4	NA	TRBD1	TGTGCCAGGATGGGACAGGGGAGGGTAGAAAAACTGTTTTTT	CARMGQGRVEKLFF
TRBV25-1	TRBJ1-2	once	TRBD1	TGTGCCAGCAGTGAATGGGGGACAGGGGAGGATGGCTACACCTTC	CASSEWGTGEDGYTF
TRBV2	TRBJ2-2	NA	TRBD2	TGTGCCAGCAGTGAAGCTAGGGTTAGCGGGGATTTCGGCGGGGAGCTGTTTTTT	CASSEARVSGDFGGELFF
TRBV6-1	TRBJ1-6	NA	NA	TGTGCCAGTGGGACTGTAGATAATTCACCCCTCCACTTT	CASGTVDNSPLHF
TRBV5-6	TRBJ1-2	NA	NA	TGTGCCAGCAGCTTGGCGGGGTTCGATGGCTACACCTTC	CASSLAGFDGYTF
TRBV7-9	TRBJ2-5	NA	TRBD2	TGTGCCGGACAACTAGCGGGAGGGCCAGAGACCCAGTACTTC	CAGQLAGGPETQYF
TRBV13	TRBJ2-5	once	TRBD2	TGTGCCAGCAGCCGGAATAGCGGGGCGGGGCAAGAGACCCAGTACTTC	CASSRNSGAGQETQYF
TRBV19	TRBJ2-7	NA	NA	TGTGCCAGTAGTAGGCCCCCCCACTCCTACGAGCAGTACTTC	CASSRPPHSYEQYF
TRBV23-1	TRBJ2-7	NA	NA	TGCGCCAGCAGTCAATGGGGGAGGTCCAGGGTGGGCTACGAGCAGTACTTC	CASSQWGRSRVGYEQYF
TRBV18	TRBJ2-2	once	TRBD1	TGTGCCAGCTCCCCCCAACAGGGGGCCGGGGAGCTGTTTTTT	CASSPQQGAGELFF